Each of the 14 T cell receptor beta chains below was sequenced from the same sample in a study of CD8 T cells in ankylosing spondylitis listed by TCRdb under 2017. General findings and caveats noted by the study authors: Blood from ankylosing spondylitis patients appeared to be characterized by a TCR beta motif made up of seven or eight highly homologous amino acid variants.

For these receptors, no antigen is known. To prepare the library, 5' RACE was applied. The sequencer was an Illumina HiSeq 2500. The public reads were run again by TCRdb, first through fastp at Q25 and then through MiXCR, and only productive beta chains were kept. Entries are consolidated by CDR3 protein sequence, retaining the most common genes and DNA. The sample data list about 420,000 distinct CDR3 sequences, and 20% to 25% of these were observed just once. The biggest ten clones account for 15% to 20% of the sample. Sequenced sample: blood, either unsorted or a sorted T cell fraction (not recorded which). These receptors were taken from a male donor with ankylosing spondylitis.

This clonotype was recorded a few times. J is TRBJ2-7 and V is TRBV5-1; TRBD2 matches at 8 bases. Germline assignment: CDR1 SGHRS and CDR2 YFSETQ. The length of the CDR3 is 15 residues. The V gene end was trimmed by 3 bases and the J gene end by 2 bases; junction bases not matched to a gene: 7. CDR3 in amino acids: CASSSPSGHTYEQYF. In nucleotides, the CDR3 is TGCGCCAGCAGCTCCCCTAGCGGGCACACCTACGAGCAGTACTTC.

This chain's CDR3 is CASRRTGDPDTQYF. CDR3 sequence (DNA): TGTGCCAGCAGAAGGACAGGGGATCCAGATACGCAGTATTTT. This chain joins TRBV25-1 and TRBJ2-3; the match to TRBD1 covers 9 bases. Germline assignment: CDR1 MGHDK and CDR2 SYGVNS. The CDR3 covers 14 residues. J lost 4 bases, V lost 6 bases, and 5 bases had no gene match.

This clonotype occurred a few times. This chain joins TRBV12-3 or TRBV12-4 and TRBJ2-5, with 7 bases that match TRBD1. Trimming at V came to 2 bases and at J to 4 bases, leaving 4 bases not matched to a gene. The CDR3 totals 14 residues. CDR3 amino acids: CASSLTGARETQYF. The CDR3 nucleotides read TGTGCCAGCAGTTTAACAGGGGCACGAGAGACCCAGTACTTC.

This clonotype was detected ten times or more. The V and J genes are TRBV15 and TRBJ1-1; D gene unclear. This CDR3 contains 14 residues. CDR1 is LNHNV and CDR2 is YYDKDF in the germline V gene (reference sequence). With 0 bases removed from V and 0 bases from J, the gap between germline ends came to 5 bases. The CDR3 DNA is TGTGCCACCAGCAGAGACAGGATGAACACTGAAGCTTTCTTT. The encoded protein is CATSRDRMNTEAFF.

Written as DNA, the CDR3 is TGCGCCAGCAGCCAAGCTAGGCCTTTCCAGCGGGTCGAAAGTGAGCAGTTCTTC. Amino acid sequence: CASSQARPFQRVESEQFF. The rearrangement joins TRBV4-1 to TRBJ2-1, with a possible D match to TRBD2 (6 bases). This CDR3 has 18 residues. The germline V gene encodes CDR1 MGHRA and CDR2 YSYEKL. Trimming shortened V by 1 base and J by 9 bases, and 25 bases separated the two germline ends.

The chain recombines TRBV4-1 with TRBJ2-7; 8 nucleotides align to TRBD1. Losses at the gene ends were 3 bases for V and 2 bases for J; bases not matched to a gene: 3. The CDR3 is 14 amino acids. CDR1 and CDR2 from the germline V gene are MGHRA and YSYEKL. The CDR3 DNA is TGCGCCAGCAGCCACCAGACAGGGGCCTACGAGCAGTACTTC. This sequence encodes CASSHQTGAYEQYF.

The sample holds a few counts of this clonotype. This chain uses TRBV9 with TRBJ2-1; no clear D gene. CDR1 SGDLS and CDR2 YYNGEE come from the germline V gene. V lost 7 bases and J 5 bases, leaving 10 bases between the germline ends. This CDR3 spans 12 amino acids. CDR3 DNA: TGTGCCAGCTCCAGACGGGACAATGAGCAGTTCTTC. This sequence encodes CASSRRDNEQFF.

The chain employs TRBV19 and TRBJ2-1; 11 bases fit TRBD2. V trimming: 6 bases; J trimming: 4 bases; junction bases outside the gene matches: 5. Germline V gene lookup returns CDR1 LNHDA and CDR2 SQIVND (reference sequence). There are 15 residues in the CDR3. CDR3 nucleotides: TGTGCCAGTAGACCGGGACTAGCGGCTTACAATGAGCAGTTCTTC. This translates into CASRPGLAAYNEQFF.

The table lists this clonotype with many counts. J is TRBJ2-3 and V is TRBV4-3; 13 bases map to TRBD2. V trimming: 2 bases; J trimming: 6 bases; junction bases outside the gene matches: 17. The CDR3 sequence is 20 residues long. The V gene's germline CDR1 is LGHNA and CDR2 YSLEER. This chain's CDR3 is CASSQRRLAGTSGVMDTQYF. DNA of the CDR3: TGCGCCAGCAGCCAACGAAGGCTTGCCGGGACTAGCGGGGTTATGGATACGCAGTATTTT.

This clonotype was seen a handful of times. The CDR3 DNA reads as TGTGCCACCAGCAGCGGGACTAGTTTGGGTGAGCAGTTCTTC. Translation: CATSSGTSLGEQFF. The chain joins TRBV15 to TRBJ2-1, with 8 nucleotides matching TRBD2. With 3 bases clipped from V and 9 bases from J, the junction kept 7 bases outside the gene matches. The V gene's germline CDR1 is LNHNV and CDR2 YYDKDF (reference sequence). This CDR3 is 14 amino acids long.

This clonotype has just a few counts. V is TRBV7-3 and J is TRBJ2-3; D gene uncertain. The germline V and J ends were trimmed by 4 bases and 8 bases, with 16 bases remaining between them. The CDR3 sequence is 14 residues long. CDR1 is SGHTA, CDR2 FQGTGA, per germline. This CDR3 is CASSSLTRAGTQYF. CDR3 nucleotide sequence: TGTGCCAGCAGCTCCCTGACAAGGGCCGGTACGCAGTATTTT.

The chain links TRBV29-1 to TRBJ2-3; 7 bases map to TRBD2. Germline CDR1 is SQVTM and CDR2 is ANQGSEA. The J segment lost 0 bases and the V segment lost 5 bases, leaving 8 bases of the junction unmatched. The CDR3 spans 15 residues. CDR3 nucleotide sequence: TGCAGCGTTTTCAGAGCGGGGTCTAGCACAGATACGCAGTATTTT. Translated, it gives CSVFRAGSSTDTQYF.

Only a few counts were recorded for this clonotype. The chain joins TRBV5-1 to TRBJ2-1, with D perhaps being TRBD1 or TRBD2 (5 bases each). The V and J ends lost 0 bases and 5 bases respectively, with 12 bases between them. The CDR3 loop spans 15 amino acids. From germline, CDR1 is SGHRS and CDR2 YFSETQ. DNA of the CDR3: TGCGCCAGCAGCTTGGGAGCAGGGAGCCACAATGAGCAGTTCTTC. This sequence encodes CASSLGAGSHNEQFF.

Here the CDR3 DNA reads TGTGCCATCAGTGACTCAAAAGGACAACAAAGCTACGAGCAGTACTTC. Translating gives CAISDSKGQQSYEQYF. The J gene is TRBJ2-7, the V gene TRBV10-3, with D perhaps matching TRBD1 (5 bases). Looked up from germline, CDR1 is ENHRY and CDR2 is SYGVKD. CDR3 length equals 16 residues. Trimming shortened V by 3 bases and J by 3 bases, and 18 bases separated the two germline ends.